This TCR beta chain was identified during a study of CD8 T cells in Susac syndrome (dated 2019 in TCRdb). About the investigation overall: Repertoire sequencing was used to test whether CD8+ T cell activation and differentiation in Susac syndrome was antigen driven.

Study-wide findings and limitations: The TCR sequencing and HLA analysis was acknowledged to have included a relatively small number of individuals.

RNA was extracted using the RNeasy kit, and about 0.45 to 1 ug of the RNA was reverse transcribed with random hexamers. The immunoSEQ multiplex PCR assay, which covers 54 Vbeta and 13 Jbeta segments, was used to amplify TCR beta CDR3 regions. PCR amplification bias was corrected by using a synthetic template baseline for primer optimization and computational correction. The authors processed their data as follows. Reads were annotated to V, D and J genes per IMGT and analyzed with immunoSEQ Analyzer, keeping only productive sequences. Clonality was computed as one minus Shannon entropy normalized by log2 of the number of productive unique sequences. For each patient and control, public and private clones were evaluated within the 100 most prevalent clones. Clones were defined as Susac-specific if absent from the healthy and MS cohorts, from 1052 published viral clones and from other ImmuneACCESS disease sequences. TCRdb cleaned the public reads at Q25 with fastp, built clones with MiXCR and kept in-frame beta chains. Each CDR3 protein appears once, grouped with its most common genes and DNA. Here the V and J calls rest on TCRdb's processing, not on the authors' analysis. In all, the sample holds fewer than 350,000 distinct CDR3 sequences, and approximately 90% of those were seen once. About 0.07% of the sample comes from the top ten.

Peripheral blood CD8+ and CD4+ T cells from healthy donors, Susac syndrome patients and multiple sclerosis patients were profiled by high-throughput TCR beta sequencing. Multiple sclerosis controls were treatment-naive patients with stable or active relapsing-remitting disease fulfilling revised McDonald criteria. Bulk CD8+ and CD4+ T cells were purified magnetically by negative isolation, whereas CD8+ TEMRA cells were enriched by FACS. Blood was drawn into EDTA tubes, processed within 24 hours, and PBMCs were isolated by density gradient centrifugation. PBMCs intended for TCR sequencing were cryopreserved in liquid nitrogen and thawed later in a water bath at 37 degrees C. A purity of at least 90% was achieved for sorted or isolated CD4+, CD8+ and CD8+ TEMRA cells. Trimming costs V 6 bases and J 5 bases, and their ends lie 14 bases apart. Measured from the cysteine to the phenylalanine, the CDR3 is 14 residues long. Only CDR3 DNA is held: 42 bases, read in frame from base 1.

Comments on this clonotype: Its specific antigen is unknown. No clone much larger than this one lies a single base away; base qualities are absent.

The chain was built from TRBV12-3 or TRBV12-4 and TRBJ1-5; the D gene is unclear. Sequenced sample: CD4+ T cells from PBMCs. This TCR derives from a human donor with multiple sclerosis. The CDR3 has the sequence CASSPTTGYQPQHF. The nucleotide sequence is given as TGTGCCAGCAGCCCTACGACCGGCTATCAGCCCCAGCATTTT.